This T cell receptor beta chain derives from a study of OX40 agonist ivuxolimab in advanced cancers. Looking at the study overall: Patients were approximately 80% male with ages roughly 20 to 80, mean 60. Enrollees could have had prior anti-PD-1, anti-PD-L1 or anti-CTLA-4 therapy, which about 40% had received.

Germline lookup yields CDR1 SNHLY and CDR2 FYNNEI. Trimming shortened V by 4 bases and J by 0 bases, and 10 bases separated the two germline ends. CDR3 length: 14 amino acids. The method was immunoSEQ multiplex PCR; TCRdb's version includes in-frame clones alone and lacks a portion of them. The sample comprises some 80,000 clones, over 80% of which are singletons, and around 0.56% rests with the top ten. General study results and limits: The average count of expanded clones was higher among CD8+ T cells than among CD4+.

This clone was detected a few times. Its antigen is not known. The chain is built from TRBV2 and TRBJ2-7; tentatively, D is TRBD1 (5 bases). This clonotype was sampled from an adult with an advanced solid tumor such as melanoma, head and neck, liver or kidney cancer. Material: CD4+ or CD8+ T cells sorted from blood, obtained in a trial of the OX40 agonist ivuxolimab. The CDR3 region is CASSVDSYSYEQYF. The CDR3 DNA sequence: TGTGCCAGCAGTGTTGACAGTTACTCCTACGAGCAGTACTTC. Supplemented by reference TRBV2 and TRBJ2-7, the full variable domain reads EPEVTQTPSHQVTQMGQEVILRCVPISNHLYFYWYRQILGQKVEFLVSFYNNEISEKSEIFDDQFSVERPDGSNFTLKIRSTKLEDSAMYFCASSVDSYSYEQYFGPGTRLTVT.